Listed here is a single T cell receptor (beta chain). The sample is drawn from a study of cytomegalovirus exposure and HLA in healthy donors. PCR employed 60 Vbeta and 13 Jbeta primers. Sequencing used immunoSEQ multiplex PCR; TCRdb keeps in-frame clones, though not all of them. Here the sample spans 130,000 to 150,000 clones, just under 80% being singletons. The CDR3 contains 15 residues. Trimming took 4 bases from V and 7 from J; bases not matched to a gene: 7. CDR1 is LNHDA and CDR2 is SQIVND in the germline V gene (reference sequence). The sequence came from a man younger than 45 in good health and CMV-seronegative. The chain combines TRBV19 with TRBJ2-7; 13 nucleotides agree with TRBD2. Sequencing was done on a sample of PBMCs. The CDR3 sequence is CASSNGLAGAGEQYF. The CDR3 DNA reads as TGTGCCAGTAGTAACGGACTAGCGGGAGCGGGGGAGCAGTACTTC. Based on the CDR3 plus reference TRBV19 and TRBJ2-7, the full variable domain is DGGITQSPKYLFRKEGQNVTLSCEQNLNHDAMYWYRQDPGQGLRLIYYSQIVNDFQKGDIAEGYSVSREKKESFPLTVTSAQKNPTAFYLCASSNGLAGAGEQYFGPGTRLTVT.